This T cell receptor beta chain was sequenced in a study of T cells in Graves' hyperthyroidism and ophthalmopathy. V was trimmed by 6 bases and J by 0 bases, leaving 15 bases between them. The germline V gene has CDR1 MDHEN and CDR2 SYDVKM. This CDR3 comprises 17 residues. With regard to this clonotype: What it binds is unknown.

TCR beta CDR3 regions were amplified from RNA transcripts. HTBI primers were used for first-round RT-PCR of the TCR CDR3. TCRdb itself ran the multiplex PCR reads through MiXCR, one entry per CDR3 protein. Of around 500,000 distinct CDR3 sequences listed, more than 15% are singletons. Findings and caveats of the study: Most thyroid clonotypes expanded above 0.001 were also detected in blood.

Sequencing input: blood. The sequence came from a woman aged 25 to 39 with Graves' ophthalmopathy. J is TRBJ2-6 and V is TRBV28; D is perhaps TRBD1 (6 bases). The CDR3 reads CASRLPGHPSGANVLTF. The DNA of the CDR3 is TGTGCCAGCAGGCTACCGGGACATCCCTCTGGGGCCAACGTCCTGACTTTC. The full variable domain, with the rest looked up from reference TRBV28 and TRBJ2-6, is DVKVTQSSRYLVKRTGEKVFLECVQDMDHENMFWYRQDPGLGLRLIYFSYDVKMKEKGDIPEGYSVSREKKERFSLILESASTNQTSMYLCASRLPGHPSGANVLTFGAGSRLTVL.